Listed below are T cell receptor beta chains from one sample, sequenced in a study of blood T cell repertoires in COVID-19. Data came from immunoSEQ multiplex PCR; TCRdb stores just in-frame clones and leaves some out. The sample holds over 40,000 clones; more than 75% are singletons and the top ten take roughly 14%. Sequencing input: peripheral blood. These receptors were collected from a human donor in a cohort sampled during active COVID-19. The CDR3 runs from the conserved cysteine through the conserved F or W. The D gene is left open where the match is weak. Clone size is shown for a subset of rows, as once, few, many or a class of expanded clone.

d_gene | abundance | j_gene | v_gene | CDR3nt | CDR3aa
TRBD1 | - | TRBJ2-7 | TRBV29-1 | TGCAGCGTTGATATTTCAGGGGGCTCTTACGAGCAGTACTTC | CSVDISGGSYEQYF
- | once | TRBJ1-1 | TRBV10-2 | TGCGCCAGCAGTGAGTCGTTGGAGGCGAACACTGAAGCTTTCTTT | CASSESLEANTEAFF
- | - | TRBJ1-2 | TRBV12-3/TRBV12-4 | TGTGCCAGCAGACGGGGGATTTACTATGGCTACACCTTC | CASRRGIYYGYTF
- | - | TRBJ2-5 | TRBV7-2 | TGTGCCAGCAGCGGACACGGACAGTACCAAGAGACCCAGTACTTC | CASSGHGQYQETQYF
TRBD2 | - | TRBJ2-1 | TRBV5-1 | TGCGCCAGCAGGGACCCTCTAGCGGGAGCTGTGGATGAGCAGTTCTTC | CASRDPLAGAVDEQFF
- | - | TRBJ2-1 | TRBV7-9 | TGTGCCAGCAGCTTAGCGCGTAAAGCGTCCTACAATGAGCAGTTCTTC | CASSLARKASYNEQFF
- | - | TRBJ2-4 | TRBV6-2/TRBV6-3 | TGTGCCAGCAGTTACTGGGGCCCCTCTCTAGCCAAAAACATTCAGTACTTC | CASSYWGPSLAKNIQYF
TRBD2 | - | TRBJ2-3 | TRBV14 | TGTGCCAGCAGCCAAGTACTAGCGGGGACCAATACGCAGTATTTT | CASSQVLAGTNTQYF
TRBD2 | - | TRBJ2-1 | TRBV6-5 | TGTGCCAGCAGTTCCCGACTAGCCAATGAGCAGTTCTTC | CASSSRLANEQFF
TRBD1 | few | TRBJ1-2 | TRBV4-1 | TGCGCCAGCAGCCACCCGGGACAGGCGAACTATGGCTACACCTTC | CASSHPGQANYGYTF
- | - | TRBJ2-3 | TRBV3-1/TRBV3-2 | TGTGCCAGCAGCCAAGCCGGGGATAGCACAGATACGCAGTATTTT | CASSQAGDSTDTQYF
- | few | TRBJ2-3 | TRBV10-3 | TGTGCCATCAACTCCCCACAGGTTAGCACAGATACGCAGTATTTT | CAINSPQVSTDTQYF
- | - | TRBJ1-4 | TRBV4-2 | TGTGCCAGCAGCCAAGAAGGCGGCAGGGCCAGTGAAAAACTGTTTTTT | CASSQEGGRASEKLFF
TRBD2 | - | TRBJ2-5 | TRBV2 | TGTGCCAGCAGTGAAGCGGGGGGAGGGGCCGAGACCCAGTACTTC | CASSEAGGGAETQYF
- | - | TRBJ1-1 | TRBV11-3 | TGTGCCAGCAGTTTTGGGGGGTCCGCTGAAGCTTTCTTT | CASSFGGSAEAFF
TRBD2 | - | TRBJ2-1 | TRBV10-3 | TGTGCCATAACCCCCGGGACTAGCGGTTACAATGAGCAGTTCTTC | CAITPGTSGYNEQFF
- | - | TRBJ1-2 | TRBV7-2 | TGTGCCAGCAGCTACAGGGTTTCCTATGGCTACACCTTC | CASSYRVSYGYTF
TRBD1 | - | TRBJ1-4 | TRBV19 | TGTGCCAGTAGTACCTCGACAGGGTATTATGAAAAACTGTTTTTT | CASSTSTGYYEKLFF
- | - | TRBJ2-2 | TRBV9 | TGTGCCAGCAGCGTCACAGGGTCCGGGGAGCTGTTTTTT | CASSVTGSGELFF
TRBD1 | - | TRBJ2-1 | TRBV5-6 | TGTGCCAGCAGCCCGACAGGGGCGAACCTATACAATGAGCAGTTCTTC | CASSPTGANLYNEQFF